These T cell receptor beta chains were read from a single sample in a study of T cells in tuberculosis. Sequenced by immunoSEQ multiplex PCR; TCRdb stores in-frame clones only, minus some. The sample lists 35,000 to 45,000 clones; around 92% were seen once. Material for sequencing was PBMCs. These TCRs come from a donor under 30 with latent tuberculosis or without tuberculosis infection. Some clones in this sample may be carry-over from other donors' samples. Each CDR3 is given with its conserved first and last residue. Fields, in order: J gene, clone size, V gene, D gene, CDR3 DNA, CDR3 protein. The D gene is left open where the match is weak. A row's size may be missing; if present it is once, few, many or a size class.

>TRBJ1-4|.|TRBV2|TRBD1
TGTGCCAGCAGCGCAAGAGGGGGGACAGGGGCGTTACAAAATGAAAAACTGTTTTTT
CASSARGGTGALQNEKLFF
>TRBJ1-1|.|TRBV11-2|.
TGTGCCAGCAGCTTAGTCGGGGGGAACACTGAAGCTTTCTTT
CASSLVGGNTEAFF
>TRBJ1-6|.|TRBV4-3|TRBD1
TGCGCCAGCAGCCAAGATCTTACGGGACAGTATAATTCACCCCTCCACTTT
CASSQDLTGQYNSPLHF
>TRBJ2-3|.|TRBV4-1|.
TGCGCCAGCAGCGAAACAGGGCAGCGCACAGATACGCAGTATTTT
CASSETGQRTDTQYF
>TRBJ2-3|.|TRBV5-5|.
TGTGCCAGCAGCTTGGCGGGAGATACGCAGTATTTT
CASSLAGDTQYF
>TRBJ2-3|.|TRBV5-1|.
TGCGCCAGCAGTTTCGGCGGGGTTAGCACAGATACGCAGTATTTT
CASSFGGVSTDTQYF
>TRBJ2-1|.|TRBV6-4|TRBD1
TGTGCCAGCAGCGAGAGGACAGGAGGATACAATGAGCAGTTCTTC
CASSERTGGYNEQFF
>TRBJ1-3|.|TRBV5-1|TRBD1
TGCGCCAGCAGCTACGGGACAGGGACCATGCACTCTGGAAACACCATATATTTT
CASSYGTGTMHSGNTIYF
>TRBJ1-2|.|TRBV7-9|TRBD1
TGTGCCAGCAGCCACCGGGACAGGGATCGGAGTAACTATGGCTACACCTTC
CASSHRDRDRSNYGYTF
>TRBJ1-1|.|TRBV10-3|.
TGTGCCATCAGTGATGGAGCGAACACTGAAGCTTTCTTT
CAISDGANTEAFF
>TRBJ2-1|.|TRBV10-3|TRBD1
TGTGCCATCAGTGAGCCCCGGACAGGGGGCGATGAGCAGTTCTTC
CAISEPRTGGDEQFF
>TRBJ1-2|.|TRBV6-5|.
TGTGCCAGCAGTTACGGGCTGGCGTATGGCTACACCTTC
CASSYGLAYGYTF
>TRBJ2-2|.|TRBV19|TRBD1
TGTGCCACCCCGGACAGGATGGGCACCGGGGAGCTGTTTTTT
CATPDRMGTGELFF
>TRBJ1-1|.|TRBV5-1|.
TGCGCCAGCAGCTTGCGCAGGGCGAACACTGAAGCTTTCTTT
CASSLRRANTEAFF
>TRBJ1-4|.|TRBV5-6|.
TGTGCCAGCAGCGTGGCAGAAAAACTGTTTTTT
CASSVAEKLFF
>TRBJ1-5|.|TRBV6-1|.
TGTGCCAGCAGCGTTCGCAATCAGCCCCAGCATTTT
CASSVRNQPQHF
>TRBJ1-1|.|TRBV11-1|.
TGTGCCAGCAGCTTACGAGGGTTCGACACTGAAGCTTTCTTT
CASSLRGFDTEAFF
>TRBJ1-2|.|TRBV7-5|.
TGTGCCCGGACTGTACGGCTGGGCTATGGCTACACCTTC
CARTVRLGYGYTF
>TRBJ1-5|.|TRBV7-8|.
TGTGCCAGCAGTGTCGGTGGGCCCGGGGACAATCAGCCCCAGCATTTT
CASSVGGPGDNQPQHF
>TRBJ2-7|few|TRBV5-6|.
TGTGCCAGCAGCTTGCGTCCAGGTTTGGCCTACGAGCAGTACTTC
CASSLRPGLAYEQYF
>TRBJ1-6|.|TRBV5-5|.
TGTGCCAGCAGCTTGTCCGTAAGGGGGATCCCCTATAATTCACCCCTCCACTTT
CASSLSVRGIPYNSPLHF
>TRBJ1-1|.|TRBV2|TRBD1
TGTGCCAGCAGTTATAGACAGGGGGGAGCTTTCTTT
CASSYRQGGAFF